What follows are 8 T cell receptor beta chains derived from one specimen sequenced in a study of blood T cells in healthy people across ages. With a J-beta primer mix and a sample-barcoded 5' primer, a second PCR ran about 7 to 12 cycles. A single record per CDR3 protein comes from TCRdb applying MiXCR to the 5' RACE reads. The sample lists about 1.4 million distinct CDR3 sequences; roughly 59% were seen once. Sequenced sample: blood. Receptors originate from a man between 18 and 35 years old in good health.

This clonotype appeared a few times. The chain is built from TRBV2 and TRBJ1-5, with a tentative D call TRBD1 (6 bases). Germline loops: CDR1 SNHLY, CDR2 FYNNEI. V dropped 6 bases and J dropped 1 base, with 16 bases sitting between them. This CDR3 comprises 16 residues. The DNA for the CDR3 is TGTGCCAGCAGGGAAACCAGGGGTAGGAGCAATCAGCCCCAGCATTTT. It translates to CASRETRGRSNQPQHF.

The chain carries TRBV29-1 and TRBJ2-5; 7 bases fit TRBD1. Losses at the gene ends were 6 bases for V and 12 bases for J; bases not matched to a gene: 10. CDR1 and CDR2 from the germline V gene are SQVTM and ANQGSEA. This CDR3 is 11 amino acids long. DNA of the CDR3: TGCAGCGTCGCCGGGACAGCCGGCGAGTACTTC. It is translated as CSVAGTAGEYF.

This clonotype turned up a few times. The chain couples TRBV7-9 to TRBJ2-4; a weak D match, TRBD1 (6 bases). The germline V gene encodes CDR1 SEHNR and CDR2 FQNEAQ (reference sequence). CDR3 length: 13 residues. V lost 9 bases to trimming and J lost 13 bases, with 22 bases between them. The DNA for the CDR3 is TGTGCCAGTAGCCACGACAGGTACAATGAGCAGTACTTC. Protein: CASSHDRYNEQYF.

V gene TRBV7-2 combines with J gene TRBJ2-7; the D is unclear. With 4 bases removed from V and 2 bases from J, the gap between germline ends came to 12 bases. Germline assignment: CDR1 SGHTA and CDR2 FQGNSA. The CDR3 has 14 amino acids. The CDR3 DNA reads as TGTGCCAGCAGCTCCCCGGGTACCACCTACGAGCAGTACTTC. Its translation: CASSSPGTTYEQYF.

The chain employs TRBV5-1 and TRBJ2-7; D remains unclear. V lost 3 bases and J 6 bases, leaving 13 bases between the germline ends. The CDR3 length is 13 residues. From germline, CDR1 is SGHRS and CDR2 YFSETQ. The CDR3 sequence is CASSCAGTSEQYF. In DNA form, the CDR3 reads TGCGCCAGCAGCTGCGCAGGTACGAGCGAGCAGTACTTC.

The chain carries TRBV12-3 or TRBV12-4 and TRBJ1-2; TRBD1 agrees at 8 bases. CDR3 length: 14 residues. J gave up 4 bases and V 7 bases, and 8 bases lay outside the gene matches. The CDR3 protein is CASIQDRVTYGYTF. The CDR3, as DNA: TGTGCCAGCATTCAGGACAGGGTCACCTATGGCTACACCTTC.

This clonotype has ten or more counts. CDR3 bases: TGCAGTGCTGGGGGGAAGGGCAATCAGCCCCAGCATTTT. Translation gives CSAGGKGNQPQHF. V usage is TRBV20-1 and J usage is TRBJ1-5; maybe TRBD1 (5 bases). Germline V gene data show CDR1 as DFQATT and CDR2 as SNEGSKA (reference sequence). V shed 5 bases and J shed 2 bases, with 10 bases lying between them. The CDR3 consists of 13 residues.

This chain joins TRBV7-9 and TRBJ2-1; D may correspond to TRBD1 or TRBD2 (5 bases each). This CDR3 spans 18 amino acids. The germline gives CDR1 SEHNR, CDR2 FQNEAQ (reference sequence). V was clipped by 1 base and J by 2 bases, with 18 bases between them. CDR3 loop: CASSLGVIGERTYNEQFF. The CDR3 nucleotides are TGTGCCAGCAGCTTAGGGGTAATAGGGGAGAGGACCTACAATGAGCAGTTCTTC.